Shown below are 25 T cell receptor beta chains from a single sample sequenced in a study of T-cell memory formation after mild COVID-19. TCRdb processed the 5' RACE reads anew with MiXCR; each CDR3 protein has one entry. Of some 290,000 distinct CDR3 sequences listed, about 16% are singletons. The material sequenced was PBMCs or a T cell subset sorted from them (not recorded which). The receptors originated from a man aged 18-30 years who had mild COVID-19 (a few samples of this study predate the infection). Cell type and time point are not known.

V usage is TRBV6-5 and J usage is TRBJ1-6; D perhaps matches TRBD1 (5 bases). The germline V gene has CDR1 MNHEY and CDR2 SVGAGI. Between the trimmed V and J ends, which lost 5 bases and 7 bases, there was a span of 15 bases. CDR3 length: 15 residues. The CDR3 region is CASSHGGNGNSPLHF. The CDR3 nucleotides read TGTGCCAGCAGTCATGGGGGTAATGGGAATTCACCCCTCCACTTT.

In this sample, this clonotype turned up a few times. This chain joins TRBV29-1 and TRBJ2-5; no clear D. Trimming pared 4 bases from V and 2 bases from J, leaving 14 bases between. Germline CDR1 and CDR2: SQVTM and ANQGSEA. The CDR3 has 14 residues. CDR3 sequence (DNA): TGCAGCGTTGGGGCCCCGTCCATTCAAGAGACCCAGTACTTC. Protein product: CSVGAPSIQETQYF.

This chain uses TRBV7-2 with TRBJ1-6; D is undetermined. This CDR3 has 14 amino acids. V lost 1 base to trimming and J lost 10 bases, with 11 bases between them. The germline gives CDR1 SGHTA, CDR2 FQGNSA. CDR3: CASSLGRTQSPLHF. DNA of the CDR3: TGTGCCAGCAGCTTAGGCAGGACTCAGTCACCCCTCCACTTT.

The J gene is TRBJ1-1, the V gene TRBV10-1; possible D gene TRBD1, 5 bases. The CDR3 is made up of 11 amino acids. V lost 6 bases, J lost 12 bases, and 14 bases lay in between. CDR1 and CDR2 (germline): WNHNN, SYGVQD (reference sequence). The CDR3 sequence: CASSGTYETFF. DNA for the CDR3: TGCGCCAGCAGCGGGACGTACGAAACTTTCTTT.

V gene TRBV15 combines with J gene TRBJ2-6, with D possibly being TRBD1 (5 bases). This CDR3 has 17 residues. CDR1 LNHNV and CDR2 YYDKDF come from the germline V gene (reference sequence). With 6 bases removed from V and 0 bases from J, the gap between germline ends came to 15 bases. For the CDR3, the DNA is TGTGCCACCAGAAAGACAGCCACCTTCTCTGGGGCCAACGTCCTGACTTTC. Translation: CATRKTATFSGANVLTF.

The rearrangement joins TRBV7-2 to TRBJ1-1; D unclear. This CDR3 spans 14 amino acids. Germline V gene lookup returns CDR1 SGHTA and CDR2 FQGNSA. Trimming took off 2 bases at V and 1 base at J, with 8 bases between the two ends. The CDR3: CASSLLLKNTEAFF. As DNA, the CDR3 is TGTGCCAGCAGCTTATTGTTAAAGAACACTGAAGCTTTCTTT.

This clonotype was detected a few times. V and J are TRBV12-3 or TRBV12-4 and TRBJ2-7; the match to TRBD2 covers 9 bases. With V trimmed by 5 bases and J by 2 bases, 7 bases remained unmatched. The CDR3 covers 15 residues. CDR3 nucleotides: TGTGCCAGCAGTCAATTGACTAGCGGCCCCTACGAGCAGTACTTC. It codes for CASSQLTSGPYEQYF.

The chain couples TRBV5-1 to TRBJ2-5; D possibly uses TRBD1 or TRBD2 (5 bases each). CDR1 SGHRS and CDR2 YFSETQ come from the germline V gene. Trimming cost V 4 bases and J 3 bases, with 19 bases left between them. The CDR3 consists of 16 residues. CDR3 sequence (DNA): TGCGCCAGCAGCGCCCTACCGGGACCCCGGGAAGAGACCCAGTACTTC. Translation: CASSALPGPREETQYF.

This clonotype was seen a handful of times. V gene TRBV24-1 combines with J gene TRBJ2-3; TRBD1 aligns across 11 bases. The CDR3 covers 18 residues. J gave up 4 bases and V 5 bases, and 13 bases lay outside the gene matches. In germline, CDR1 is KGHDR, CDR2 SFDVKD. The chain's CDR3 is CATSVADGQGAESDTQYF. The CDR3 region has the DNA TGTGCCACCAGTGTCGCAGACGGACAGGGGGCTGAGTCAGATACGCAGTATTTT.

The sample holds a few counts of this clonotype. The chain joins TRBV6-5 to TRBJ2-4, with D possibly TRBD1 on 5 matching bases. V gave up 2 bases and J gave up 9 bases, with 11 bases separating them. The CDR3 has 13 amino acids. Germline CDR1 reads MNHEY; CDR2 reads SVGAGI. The CDR3 protein is CASSYGNQGIQYF. CDR3 DNA sequence: TGTGCCAGCAGTTACGGGAACCAGGGCATTCAGTACTTC.

The J gene is TRBJ1-2, the V gene TRBV5-1, with D unclear. This CDR3 comprises 15 residues. Trimming took off 3 bases at V and 0 bases at J, with 12 bases between the two ends. CDR1 is SGHRS and CDR2 is YFSETQ in the germline V gene. The CDR3 nucleotides are TGCGCCAGCAGCTCGGAAGTTGGGACTAACTATGGCTACACCTTC. Its translation: CASSSEVGTNYGYTF.

This clonotype was seen more than once but under ten times. The chain couples TRBV6-1 to TRBJ2-3; perhaps TRBD1 as D (5 bases). Trimming cost V 2 bases and J 2 bases, with 11 bases left between them. Germline-derived CDR1 and CDR2 are MNHNS and SASEGT. The CDR3 totals 15 residues. The CDR3 region is CASSERGRDTDTQYF. In DNA form, the CDR3 reads TGTGCCAGCAGTGAAAGGGGCCGAGACACAGATACGCAGTATTTT.

This clonotype was seen a handful of times. V is TRBV5-1 and J is TRBJ1-1, with D maybe TRBD1 (6 bases). Trimming removed 1 base from V and 3 bases from J, with 13 bases in between. Germline-derived CDR1 and CDR2 are SGHRS and YFSETQ. There are 15 residues in the CDR3. CDR3 nucleotides: TGCGCCAGCAGCTTGTCCGCAGGGGCGGACACTGAAGCTTTCTTT. Encoded protein: CASSLSAGADTEAFF.

The rearrangement joins TRBV6-2 or TRBV6-3 to TRBJ2-1, with TRBD2 matching over 8 bases. V shed 5 bases and J 4 bases; nucleotides not matched to a gene: 7. This CDR3 contains 15 residues. CDR1 is MNHEY and CDR2 is SVGEGT in the germline V gene. The chain's CDR3 is CASSTPRGGYNEQFF. CDR3 coding DNA: TGTGCCAGCAGTACCCCCCGCGGGGGGTACAATGAGCAGTTCTTC.

The rearrangement joins TRBV4-2 to TRBJ2-5; TRBD2 agrees at 11 bases. After removal of 0 bases from V and 6 bases from J, the junction contained 9 bases not matched to a gene. This CDR3 comprises 17 residues. Germline V gives CDR1 LGHNA, CDR2 YNFKEQ. The CDR3 sequence: CASSQDPASGGFKTQYF. The CDR3 DNA reads as TGTGCCAGCAGCCAAGATCCGGCTAGCGGGGGGTTCAAGACCCAGTACTTC.

This chain links TRBV20-1 with TRBJ2-3; a possible D gene is TRBD1 (5 bases). The germline V gene has CDR1 DFQATT and CDR2 SNEGSKA (reference sequence). The CDR3 consists of 14 residues. V lost 5 bases, J lost 1 base, and 13 bases lay in between. DNA of the CDR3: TGCAGTGCTGATTGGACACCTCGCACAGATACGCAGTATTTT. Its translation: CSADWTPRTDTQYF.

As to this clonotype: One end of the junction is discordant with germline, which a read error may explain. The chain joins TRBV19 to TRBJ2-5; weak D call: TRBD1 (7 bases). Looked up from germline, CDR1 is LNHDA and CDR2 is SQIVND (reference sequence). This CDR3 contains 15 residues. This CDR3 is CANSIGGTETKTQYF. As DNA, the CDR3 is TGTGCCAATAGTATTGGAGGGACAGAGACGAAGACCCAGTACTTC. The variable domain in full, with the rest retrieved from reference TRBV19 and TRBJ2-5, is DGGITQSPKYLFRKEGQNVTLSCEQNLNHDAMYWYRQDPGQGLRLIYYSQIVNDFQKGDIAEGYSVSREKKESFPLTVTSAQKNPTAFYLCANSIGGTETKTQYFGPGTRLLVL.

Written as DNA, the CDR3 is TGTGCCAGCAGCCCCAGGCGGGGGTTTGAGCAGTACTTC. Amino acid sequence: CASSPRRGFEQYF. The chain uses TRBV7-9 and TRBJ2-7, with TRBD2 matching 7 bases. CDR3 size: 13 residues. Germline CDR1 SEHNR, CDR2 FQNEAQ (reference sequence). V was pared by 5 bases and J by 7 bases, with 8 bases of the junction left unmatched.

This clonotype was recorded many times. This chain's CDR3 is CASSDSYEQYF. The CDR3, as DNA: TGTGCCAGCAGTGATTCCTACGAGCAGTACTTC. This chain joins TRBV2 and TRBJ2-7; no reliable D call. This CDR3 has 11 residues. CDR1 and CDR2 (germline): SNHLY, FYNNEI. V was shortened by 3 bases and J by 1 base, with 1 base between the two germline ends.

This clonotype was counted a few times. V usage is TRBV24-1 and J usage is TRBJ1-5; tentatively, D is TRBD1 (6 bases). V dropped 6 bases and J dropped 7 bases, with 18 bases sitting between them. CDR3 length: 15 residues. In germline, CDR1 is KGHDR, CDR2 SFDVKD. The CDR3 nucleotides read TGTGCCACCAGTCGGAGAGGGGGATTCCACCAGCCCCAGCATTTT. Translating gives CATSRRGGFHQPQHF.

This clonotype was picked up a small number of times. This chain uses TRBV10-3 with TRBJ2-5; 15 positions match TRBD2. The trim removed 6 bases at V and 4 bases at J, leaving 3 bases unmatched. The CDR3 runs 15 residues. The germline V gene encodes CDR1 ENHRY and CDR2 SYGVKD. The CDR3 DNA reads TGTGCCATCAGCCGGACTAGCGGGGGGGCAGAGACCCAGTACTTC. This codes for CAISRTSGGAETQYF.

This clonotype was picked up a small number of times. The chain couples TRBV4-3 to TRBJ2-5; 8 bases align to TRBD2. From germline, CDR1 is LGHNA and CDR2 YSLEER. V was pared by 4 bases and J by 5 bases, with 9 bases of the junction left unmatched. The CDR3 is made up of 15 amino acids. CDR3: CASSRGTSLTETQYF. CDR3 bases: TGCGCCAGCAGCCGCGGGACTAGTCTAACGGAGACCCAGTACTTC.

This clonotype has a handful of counts. V and J are TRBV3-1 and TRBJ2-1; TRBD2 agrees at 13 bases. The junction had 13 bases not matched to a gene; V was cut back by 4 bases and J by 7 bases. Germline V gene sequence: CDR1 LGHDT, CDR2 YNNKEL (reference sequence). The CDR3 sequence is 18 residues long. CDR3 amino acids: CASSPPGLAGDVGNEQFF. CDR3 nucleotides: TGTGCCAGCAGCCCCCCAGGACTAGCGGGGGATGTGGGTAATGAGCAGTTCTTC.

The sample holds a few counts of this clonotype. This chain connects TRBV11-2 to TRBJ1-6, with a weak D call TRBD1 (6 bases). CDR3 length: 15 amino acids. The germline V and J ends were trimmed by 3 bases and 7 bases, with 13 bases remaining between them. Germline V CDR1 and CDR2: SGHAT, FQNNGV. The CDR3 spells CASSFSRGGNSPLHF. For the CDR3, the DNA is TGTGCCAGCAGCTTTTCCAGGGGAGGCAATTCACCCCTCCACTTT.

The V call is TRBV12-3 or TRBV12-4, the J call TRBJ2-3; D gene uncertain. Trimming left V 8 bases short and J 1 base short, with 13 bases between. The CDR3 totals 14 residues. Here the CDR3 reads CASAGGGCTDTQYF. The CDR3 DNA reads TGTGCCAGCGCAGGCGGCGGATGCACAGATACGCAGTATTTT.